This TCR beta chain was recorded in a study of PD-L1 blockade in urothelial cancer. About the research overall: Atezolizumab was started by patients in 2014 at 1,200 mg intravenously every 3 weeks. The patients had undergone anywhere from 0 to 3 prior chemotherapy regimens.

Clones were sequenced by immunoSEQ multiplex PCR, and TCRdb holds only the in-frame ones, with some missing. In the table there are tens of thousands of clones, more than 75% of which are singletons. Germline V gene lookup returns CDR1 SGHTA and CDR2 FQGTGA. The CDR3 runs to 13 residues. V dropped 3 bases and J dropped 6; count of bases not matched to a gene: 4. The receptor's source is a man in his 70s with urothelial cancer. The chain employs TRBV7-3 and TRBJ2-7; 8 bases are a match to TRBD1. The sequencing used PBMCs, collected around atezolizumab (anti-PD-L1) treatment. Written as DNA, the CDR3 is TGTGCCAGCAGCTTGGGGACAGGATTCGAGCAGTACTTC. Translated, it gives CASSLGTGFEQYF.